The clone carrying this T cell receptor (beta chain) was recorded many times. The data were obtained in a study of T cell repertoires in cytomegalovirus infection. In the study overall: Matching HLA type and CMV infection were both indicated by public TCR beta signatures.

MiXCR was run by TCRdb on the reads, yielding one entry per CDR3 protein. This sample has roughly 500,000 distinct CDR3 sequences, with 11% found just once. The CDR3 covers 14 residues. V shed 1 base and J shed 5 bases, with 9 bases lying between them. Germline loops: CDR1 SGHDT, CDR2 YYEEEE. This sequence originates from a human donor in good health (CMV status not recorded). Some clones in this sample may be carry-over from other donors' samples. The V call is TRBV5-6, the J call TRBJ1-4; no firm D call. Specimen: PBMCs. The CDR3 coding sequence is TGTGCCAGCAGCTTGTGGCCGTCCAATGAAAAACTGTTTTTT. Its translation: CASSLWPSNEKLFF.